Below are 22 T cell receptor beta chains sequenced from a single sample in a study of OX40 agonist ivuxolimab in advanced cancers. Assay: immunoSEQ multiplex PCR; the TCRdb copy retains only in-frame clones and omits some. The sample has 67,000 or so clones; roughly 89% are singletons. The specimen comprised CD4+ or CD8+ T cells sorted from blood, sampled in a trial of the OX40 agonist ivuxolimab. Every receptor here comes from an adult with an advanced solid tumor such as melanoma, head and neck, liver or kidney cancer.

The genes are TRBV15 and TRBJ2-3; TRBD2 aligns across 15 bases. The germline V gene has CDR1 LNHNV and CDR2 YYDKDF (reference sequence). Losses at the gene ends were 0 bases for V and 3 bases for J; bases not matched to a gene: 7. The CDR3 runs to 19 residues. The CDR3 region is CATSRDEGLAGGPTDTQYF. The CDR3 bases are TGTGCCACCAGCAGAGATGAGGGACTAGCGGGGGGACCTACAGATACGCAGTATTTT.

V gene TRBV6-1 combines with J gene TRBJ2-3; 7 bases match TRBD1. This CDR3 is built from 15 residues. In germline, CDR1 is MNHNS, CDR2 SASEGT. After removal of 3 bases from V and 0 bases from J, the junction contained 3 bases not matched to a gene. The CDR3 reads CASSDPGQSTDTQYF. In nucleotides, the CDR3 is TGTGCCAGCAGTGACCCGGGACAGAGCACAGATACGCAGTATTTT.

The chain recombines TRBV6-5 with TRBJ1-1; perhaps TRBD1 as D (6 bases). This CDR3 spans 15 amino acids. Germline V CDR1 and CDR2: MNHEY, SVGAGI. The V gene lost 6 bases and the J gene lost 4 bases, with 18 bases spanning the gap. In nucleotides, the CDR3 is TGTGCCAGCAGGGTCGGTAGGGGGGGTGGCACTGAAGCTTTCTTT. Its translation is CASRVGRGGGTEAFF.

CDR3 sequence: CASRGLIRTGGNYGYTF. The CDR3 DNA reads as TGTGCCAGTAGGGGCCTGATTCGGACAGGGGGGAACTATGGCTACACCTTC. The chain joins TRBV19 to TRBJ1-2, with TRBD1 matching 10 bases. V dropped 6 bases and J dropped 2; count of bases not matched to a gene: 12. This CDR3 is 17 amino acids long. Germline V gives CDR1 LNHDA, CDR2 SQIVND (reference sequence).

The chain links TRBV30 to TRBJ2-3; 7 bases map to TRBD1. CDR3 size: 17 residues. V lost 2 bases and J lost 3; bases outside the gene matches: 14. Germline V CDR1 and CDR2: GTSNPN, SVGIG (reference sequence). CDR3 amino acids: CAWSIRQGRWVTDTQYF. CDR3 nucleotide sequence: TGTGCCTGGAGTATACGACAGGGAAGGTGGGTGACAGATACGCAGTATTTT.

DNA for the CDR3: TGTGCCAGCAGTGCTACCGGGACCCTTGACGAGCAGTACTTC. This codes for CASSATGTLDEQYF. The genes are TRBV2 and TRBJ2-7; D possibly matches TRBD1 or TRBD2 (5 bases each). Germline V gives CDR1 SNHLY, CDR2 FYNNEI. V was clipped by 4 bases and J by 5 bases, with 15 bases between them. This CDR3 comprises 14 residues.

This clone was seen a single time. The rearrangement uses TRBV4-1 and TRBJ2-7; 12 bases match TRBD1. Germline-derived CDR1 and CDR2 are MGHRA and YSYEKL. V was clipped by 4 bases and J by 3 bases; unmatched bases: 10. The CDR3 is 17 residues long. CDR3 region: CASSPGAGTGGSYEQYF. DNA of the CDR3: TGCGCCAGCAGCCCAGGCGCCGGGACAGGGGGCAGCTACGAGCAGTACTTC.

CDR3 coding DNA: TGTGCCAGCAGTTTGGCGGGCGGGAACAATGAGCAGTTCTTC. It codes for CASSLAGGNNEQFF. The gene calls are TRBV28 and TRBJ2-1, with D maybe TRBD2 (6 bases). In germline, CDR1 is MDHEN, CDR2 SYDVKM. Trimming removed 3 bases from V and 5 bases from J, with 11 bases in between. This CDR3 has 14 amino acids.

The chain carries TRBV13 and TRBJ2-6; tentatively, D is TRBD2 (6 bases). Germline V gene sequence: CDR1 PRHDT, CDR2 FYEKMQ (reference sequence). There are 18 residues in the CDR3. V dropped 2 bases and J dropped 2 bases, with 16 bases sitting between them. CDR3 in amino acids: CASSLRRGIGAGANVLTF. The CDR3 nucleotides read TGTGCCAGCAGCTTACGGCGGGGCATTGGGGCTGGGGCCAACGTCCTGACTTTC. The whole variable domain, filled in from reference TRBV13 and TRBJ2-6, reads AAGVIQSPRHLIKEKRETATLKCYPIPRHDTVYWYQQGPGQDPQFLISFYEKMQSDKGSIPDRFSAQQFSDYHSELNMSSLELGDSALYFCASSLRRGIGAGANVLTFGAGSRLTVL.

The CDR3 spells CATSRARATATNEKLFF. Here the CDR3 DNA reads TGTGCCACCAGCAGGGCCAGGGCCACCGCAACTAATGAAAAACTGTTTTTT. The rearrangement uses TRBV15 and TRBJ1-4; weak D call: TRBD1 (5 bases). The CDR3 runs to 17 residues. The ends were cut back, 3 bases at V and 0 bases at J, with 14 bases in the middle. Germline CDR1 and CDR2: LNHNV and YYDKDF (reference sequence). Looking up the rest from reference TRBV15 and TRBJ1-4 gives the full variable domain: DAMVIQNPRYQVTQFGKPVTLSCSQTLNHNVMYWYQQKSSQAPKLLFHYYDKDFNNEADTPDNFQSRRPNTSFCFLDIRSPGLGDTAMYLCATSRARATATNEKLFFGSGTQLSVL.

This chain links TRBV9 with TRBJ2-7; TRBD2 matches at 9 bases. CDR1 SGDLS and CDR2 YYNGEE come from the germline V gene. The V gene end was trimmed by 0 bases and the J gene end by 2 bases; junction bases not matched to a gene: 3. The CDR3 spans 15 residues. CDR3: CASSVGVAGAYEQYF. DNA of the CDR3: TGTGCCAGCAGCGTAGGGGTAGCGGGGGCCTACGAGCAGTACTTC.

The sample holds one count of this clone. This chain links TRBV7-9 with TRBJ2-6, with a tentative D call TRBD2 (6 bases). Germline V gene lookup returns CDR1 SEHNR and CDR2 FQNEAQ (reference sequence). CDR3 length: 13 residues. The CDR3 DNA reads TGTGGGGAGGTGCTGACGGGGGCCAACGTCCTGACTTTC. It encodes CGEVLTGANVLTF.

This chain uses TRBV15 with TRBJ1-3, with D tentatively TRBD1 (6 bases). Germline V gives CDR1 LNHNV, CDR2 YYDKDF (reference sequence). The V gene lost 0 bases and the J gene lost 0 bases, with 9 bases spanning the gap. The length of the CDR3 is 16 residues. CDR3 protein: CATSRDPGASGNTIYF. The DNA for the CDR3 is TGTGCCACCAGCAGAGACCCGGGGGCCTCTGGAAACACCATATATTTT. Supplemented by reference TRBV15 and TRBJ1-3, the full variable domain reads DAMVIQNPRYQVTQFGKPVTLSCSQTLNHNVMYWYQQKSSQAPKLLFHYYDKDFNNEADTPDNFQSRRPNTSFCFLDIRSPGLGDTAMYLCATSRDPGASGNTIYFGEGSWLTVV.

The chain recombines TRBV5-4 with TRBJ1-2; no definite D call. CDR3 length equals 13 residues. CDR1 is SGHNT and CDR2 is YYREEE in the germline V gene (reference sequence). V gave up 1 base and J gave up 4 bases, with 8 bases separating them. The DNA of the CDR3 is TGTGCCAGCAGCTTGCTAGGGCCCTATGGCTACACCTTC. Amino acids: CASSLLGPYGYTF.

Concerning this clone: One junction end does not reproduce the germline sequence, and a read error may be involved. This chain connects TRBV7-7 to TRBJ2-7; D is ambiguous. CDR1 SSHAT and CDR2 FNYEAQ come from the germline V gene (reference sequence). The length of the CDR3 is 13 residues. CDR3 sequence reads: CASSPGPGNEQYF. The CDR3 DNA follows: TGTGCTAGCAGTCCAGGACCGGGCAACGAGCAGTACTTC.

The chain is built from TRBV4-2 and TRBJ1-2; D unresolved. Germline CDR1 is LGHNA and CDR2 is YNFKEQ. The CDR3 spans 15 residues. The V end lost 0 bases, the J end lost 4 bases, and 12 bases lay between the germline ends. The CDR3 nucleotides are TGTGCCAGCAGCCAAGATCCGAGAGCCCTCTATGGCTACACCTTC. Its translation: CASSQDPRALYGYTF.

The rearrangement uses TRBV28 and TRBJ2-5; D possibly uses TRBD1 or TRBD2 (5 bases each). V was shortened by 6 bases and J by 5 bases, with 13 bases between the two germline ends. Germline CDR1 MDHEN, CDR2 SYDVKM. The CDR3 is 13 amino acids. CDR3 sequence (DNA): TGTGCCAGCAGGGGACCGTCCGCGGAGACCCAGTACTTC. Translation: CASRGPSAETQYF.

CDR3 protein: CASSLPHSPLHF. The CDR3 region has the DNA TGTGCCAGCAGTTTACCACATTCACCCCTCCACTTT. The chain joins TRBV28 to TRBJ1-6, with D unresolved. Trimming took 2 bases from V and 8 from J, leaving 4 bases between them. This CDR3 has 12 amino acids. Germline V gene lookup returns CDR1 MDHEN and CDR2 SYDVKM.

The chain carries TRBV6-5 and TRBJ1-2, with D maybe TRBD1 (6 bases). V dropped 6 bases and J dropped 7 bases, with 15 bases sitting between them. CDR1 and CDR2 (germline): MNHEY, SVGAGI. The CDR3 length is 13 residues. The CDR3 sequence is CASSPIQGSGYTF. The CDR3 DNA reads TGTGCCAGCAGCCCGATACAGGGTTCTGGCTACACCTTC.

This clone was recorded a few times. The chain joins TRBV15 to TRBJ2-1; 11 bases are shared with TRBD2. V shed 5 bases and J 7 bases; nucleotides not matched to a gene: 10. The germline V gene has CDR1 LNHNV and CDR2 YYDKDF (reference sequence). CDR3 length equals 16 residues. CDR3 DNA sequence: TGTGCCACCAGCCGACTTAGCGGGGGGGCTTTTAATGAGCAGTTCTTC. Protein: CATSRLSGGAFNEQFF.

This clone was detected only a few times. The rearrangement joins TRBV5-1 to TRBJ2-3, with D perhaps assigned TRBD1 or TRBD2 (5 bases each). V was clipped by 0 bases and J by 4 bases, with 15 bases between them. CDR3 length: 16 residues. Germline V lookup: CDR1 SGHRS, CDR2 YFSETQ. CDR3 protein: CASSLGRATRADTQYF. The CDR3 DNA follows: TGCGCCAGCAGCTTGGGGCGGGCTACCAGGGCAGATACGCAGTATTTT.

The chain has TRBV5-6 and TRBJ1-2; TRBD1 agrees at 8 bases. The V segment lost 4 bases and the J segment 8 bases; nucleotides outside the gene matches: 10. Germline CDR1 SGHDT, CDR2 YYEEEE. The CDR3 has 14 amino acids. CDR3 sequence: CASSPADRDRGYTF. Here the CDR3 DNA reads TGTGCCAGCAGCCCGGCGGACAGGGATAGGGGCTACACCTTC.